A selection of T cell receptor beta chains follows, all from one sample in a study of post-analysis software for immune sequencing data. Using its own MiXCR run on the PCR reads, TCRdb lists one record per CDR3 protein. The sample contains 350,000 to 500,000 distinct CDR3 sequences, approximately 39% of which appear only once. Sequencing used blood. These receptors all stem from a girl aged 2-10 years with multiple sclerosis. Both conserved end residues are part of each CDR3. A D gene is named only where the DNA matches it firmly. The listing skips clone size in some rows; elsewhere it reads once, few, many or a size class.

CDR3nt: TGCGCCAGCAGCCAGTCGTCGGCAGGCGGTGAAAAACTGTTTTTT
CDR3aa: CASSQSSAGGEKLFF
abundance: .
d_gene: .
j_gene: TRBJ1-4
v_gene: TRBV5-1

CDR3nt: TGTGCCAGCAGTTCCTTTTCACCCCTCCACTTT
CDR3aa: CASSSFSPLHF
abundance: .
d_gene: .
j_gene: TRBJ1-6
v_gene: TRBV2

CDR3nt: TGTGCCAGCAGCCACCGGACAGGGAAACCATCAACCGCTATCGAAGCTTTCTTT
CDR3aa: CASSHRTGKPSTAIEAFF
abundance: .
d_gene: TRBD1
j_gene: TRBJ1-1
v_gene: TRBV3-1

CDR3nt: TGTGCCAGCAGCTGGGGGACAGGGAGCTATGGCTACACCTTC
CDR3aa: CASSWGTGSYGYTF
abundance: .
d_gene: TRBD1
j_gene: TRBJ1-2
v_gene: TRBV7-6

CDR3nt: TGTGCCAGCAGTTCACACACTGAAGCTTTCTTT
CDR3aa: CASSSHTEAFF
abundance: .
d_gene: .
j_gene: TRBJ1-1
v_gene: TRBV12-3/TRBV12-4

CDR3nt: TGTGCCAGCAGCTCCCGCCTGCCGGGGGCAGAACAGCCCCAGCATTTT
CDR3aa: CASSSRLPGAEQPQHF
abundance: few
d_gene: .
j_gene: TRBJ1-5
v_gene: TRBV7-2

CDR3nt: TGTGCCAGCAGGGGAGGGATCACGGGCTCCTATAATTCACCCCTCCACTTT
CDR3aa: CASRGGITGSYNSPLHF
abundance: few
d_gene: .
j_gene: TRBJ1-6
v_gene: TRBV6-1

CDR3nt: TGCAGTGGAGGGGTGGACGAGCAGTACTTC
CDR3aa: CSGGVDEQYF
abundance: few
d_gene: .
j_gene: TRBJ2-7
v_gene: TRBV20-1

CDR3nt: TGCAGTGCTACCCCCGGGACAGGGAGAACAACTAATGAAAAACTGTTTTTT
CDR3aa: CSATPGTGRTTNEKLFF
abundance: few
d_gene: TRBD1
j_gene: TRBJ1-4
v_gene: TRBV20-1

CDR3nt: TGCGCCAGCAGCTTGGTTGACTCTTTGAACACTGAAGCTTTCTTT
CDR3aa: CASSLVDSLNTEAFF
abundance: .
d_gene: .
j_gene: TRBJ1-1
v_gene: TRBV5-1

CDR3nt: TGCGCCAGCAGCTTGGACGGGACAGGGGGCGGTCAGCCCCAGCATTTT
CDR3aa: CASSLDGTGGGQPQHF
abundance: few
d_gene: TRBD1
j_gene: TRBJ1-5
v_gene: TRBV5-1

CDR3nt: TGCGCCAGGACGAACAGGCGAACCTACGAGCAGTACTTC
CDR3aa: CARTNRRTYEQYF
abundance: .
d_gene: .
j_gene: TRBJ2-7
v_gene: TRBV4-3

CDR3nt: TGCAGTGCTAGGACCCCCACAGATACGCAGTATTTT
CDR3aa: CSARTPTDTQYF
abundance: few
d_gene: .
j_gene: TRBJ2-3
v_gene: TRBV20-1

CDR3nt: TGCGCCAGCAGCCGGGAGGGGGGGGCGAACCTCTATGGCTACACCTTC
CDR3aa: CASSREGGANLYGYTF
abundance: once
d_gene: .
j_gene: TRBJ1-2
v_gene: TRBV4-1

CDR3nt: TGTGCCAGCAGTTTATGGGGGACAGGAGCCTACGAGCAGTACTTC
CDR3aa: CASSLWGTGAYEQYF
abundance: few
d_gene: TRBD1
j_gene: TRBJ2-7
v_gene: TRBV28

CDR3nt: TGTGCCAGCAGTACCCCACAGGGGAATGAAAAACTGTTTTTT
CDR3aa: CASSTPQGNEKLFF
abundance: .
d_gene: TRBD1
j_gene: TRBJ1-4
v_gene: TRBV28

CDR3nt: TGTGCCAGCAGCCAAGAGGTCCTTTACGAGCAGTACTTC
CDR3aa: CASSQEVLYEQYF
abundance: .
d_gene: .
j_gene: TRBJ2-7
v_gene: TRBV14

CDR3nt: TGTGCCAGCAGTTATAGCCTAGCGGGGCCCTACGAGCAGTACTTC
CDR3aa: CASSYSLAGPYEQYF
abundance: few
d_gene: TRBD2
j_gene: TRBJ2-7
v_gene: TRBV6-5

CDR3nt: TGTGCCAGCAGTCATGACAGGGAGGAGCATACGCAGTATTTT
CDR3aa: CASSHDREEHTQYF
abundance: few
d_gene: .
j_gene: TRBJ2-3
v_gene: TRBV7-6

CDR3nt: TGTGCCAGCACCCCTAGCGGGGCCCTCTCCTACAATGAGCAGTTCTTC
CDR3aa: CASTPSGALSYNEQFF
abundance: many
d_gene: TRBD2
j_gene: TRBJ2-1
v_gene: TRBV6-6

CDR3nt: TGTGCCAGCAGCTCTACCAGCCAAACTAGCGGGGACCTTGATACGCAGTATTTT
CDR3aa: CASSSTSQTSGDLDTQYF
abundance: .
d_gene: TRBD2
j_gene: TRBJ2-3
v_gene: TRBV9

CDR3nt: TGTGCCAGCAGCTGGGACGTAACCTACGAGCAGTACTTC
CDR3aa: CASSWDVTYEQYF
abundance: .
d_gene: .
j_gene: TRBJ2-7
v_gene: TRBV3-1

CDR3nt: TGTGCCAGCAGCTTAGATAGAAGGGCGGGAGGCCAAGAGACCCAGTACTTC
CDR3aa: CASSLDRRAGGQETQYF
abundance: few
d_gene: TRBD2
j_gene: TRBJ2-5
v_gene: TRBV7-8

CDR3nt: TGTGCCAGCAGCCCTAACAAGGAGACCCAGTACTTC
CDR3aa: CASSPNKETQYF
abundance: .
d_gene: .
j_gene: TRBJ2-5
v_gene: TRBV7-2

CDR3nt: TGTGCCAGCAGCCCCACAGGGGGGGGACTAGCGGATTACAATGAGCAGTTCTTC
CDR3aa: CASSPTGGGLADYNEQFF
abundance: .
d_gene: TRBD2
j_gene: TRBJ2-1
v_gene: TRBV27

CDR3nt: TGTGCCAGCAGGGACAGCTTCATGAACACTGAAGCTTTCTTT
CDR3aa: CASRDSFMNTEAFF
abundance: .
d_gene: .
j_gene: TRBJ1-1
v_gene: TRBV2

CDR3nt: TGCAGCGTTGCAAAGGGGATAGCTTCATTGAATGAGCAGTTCTTC
CDR3aa: CSVAKGIASLNEQFF
abundance: .
d_gene: .
j_gene: TRBJ2-1
v_gene: TRBV29-1

CDR3nt: TGTGCCAGCAGTACGGTAGCGGGAGGGCACTACAATGAGCAGTTCTTC
CDR3aa: CASSTVAGGHYNEQFF
abundance: .
d_gene: TRBD2
j_gene: TRBJ2-1
v_gene: TRBV28

CDR3nt: TGTGCCAGCAGTCGCGGGCCAGGAGCCACAGATACGCAGTATTTT
CDR3aa: CASSRGPGATDTQYF
abundance: .
d_gene: .
j_gene: TRBJ2-3
v_gene: TRBV11-2

CDR3nt: TGTGCCATCAGTGGGACTAGTATCGGTACCGAGACCCAGTACTTC
CDR3aa: CAISGTSIGTETQYF
abundance: .
d_gene: TRBD2
j_gene: TRBJ2-5
v_gene: TRBV10-3

CDR3nt: TGTGCCAGCAGCTTGGTCGGGACAGGGGGAGAGACCCAGTACTTC
CDR3aa: CASSLVGTGGETQYF
abundance: few
d_gene: TRBD1
j_gene: TRBJ2-5
v_gene: TRBV7-9

CDR3nt: TGTGCCAGCAGCGCTCAGGGTCCAGATACGCAGTATTTT
CDR3aa: CASSAQGPDTQYF
abundance: few
d_gene: .
j_gene: TRBJ2-3
v_gene: TRBV9

CDR3nt: TGTGCCAGCAGCCCCCGGGGCTTTACCCTTGAGCAGTTCTTC
CDR3aa: CASSPRGFTLEQFF
abundance: .
d_gene: .
j_gene: TRBJ2-1
v_gene: TRBV7-9

CDR3nt: TGCAGCGTTGAAGAGACAGACCTTGGGTATGGCTACACCTTC
CDR3aa: CSVEETDLGYGYTF
abundance: .
d_gene: .
j_gene: TRBJ1-2
v_gene: TRBV29-1

CDR3nt: TGTGCCAGCTCGGACTCAAGGGGATACGAGCAGTACTTC
CDR3aa: CASSDSRGYEQYF
abundance: .
d_gene: .
j_gene: TRBJ2-7
v_gene: TRBV19

CDR3nt: TGTGCCAGCAGCCCCCAGCAGCGCGGGAAAGCTTTCTTT
CDR3aa: CASSPQQRGKAFF
abundance: .
d_gene: .
j_gene: TRBJ1-1
v_gene: TRBV12-3/TRBV12-4

CDR3nt: TGTGCCAGCAGTGGAGGGAAGGTTAGGTTCTACGAGCAGTACTTC
CDR3aa: CASSGGKVRFYEQYF
abundance: .
d_gene: .
j_gene: TRBJ2-7
v_gene: TRBV27

CDR3nt: TGCAGTGCTCGCCAAAGGGATCGGGGGGAGCAGTACTTC
CDR3aa: CSARQRDRGEQYF
abundance: few
d_gene: .
j_gene: TRBJ2-7
v_gene: TRBV20-1

CDR3nt: TGCAGCGTTACCCGTGGCAGGGTAGATAGCGAGCAGTACTTC
CDR3aa: CSVTRGRVDSEQYF
abundance: few
d_gene: .
j_gene: TRBJ2-7
v_gene: TRBV29-1

CDR3nt: TGTGCCAGCAGTTTATACCACACCATACAGGGGAGGGCGAACACTGAAGCTTTCTTT
CDR3aa: CASSLYHTIQGRANTEAFF
abundance: few
d_gene: TRBD1
j_gene: TRBJ1-1
v_gene: TRBV28

CDR3nt: TGCAGTGCTAGGAGGACTAGCGGGACCGGGGAGCTGTTTTTT
CDR3aa: CSARRTSGTGELFF
abundance: few
d_gene: TRBD2
j_gene: TRBJ2-2
v_gene: TRBV20-1

CDR3nt: TGTGCCACCAGCAGAGATCCCGGGGCCCTAGAGTTCTTC
CDR3aa: CATSRDPGALEFF
abundance: .
d_gene: .
j_gene: TRBJ2-1
v_gene: TRBV15

CDR3nt: TGCGCCAGCAGCTTGGTGGACAGTACTGAAGCTTTCTTT
CDR3aa: CASSLVDSTEAFF
abundance: .
d_gene: .
j_gene: TRBJ1-1
v_gene: TRBV5-1

CDR3nt: TGTGCCAGCAGTAAACAATCTAGCGGGGGCCAATTTGGGGATGAGCAGTACTTC
CDR3aa: CASSKQSSGGQFGDEQYF
abundance: .
d_gene: TRBD2
j_gene: TRBJ2-7
v_gene: TRBV6-1

CDR3nt: TGCAGTGCTTGGACCGGGACAGAGCAGCATTTT
CDR3aa: CSAWTGTEQHF
abundance: few
d_gene: TRBD1
j_gene: TRBJ1-5
v_gene: TRBV20-1

CDR3nt: TGTGCCAGGAGCCTCGGGACAGGGGTGCCCTACGAGCAGTACTTC
CDR3aa: CARSLGTGVPYEQYF
abundance: .
d_gene: TRBD1
j_gene: TRBJ2-7
v_gene: TRBV11-2

CDR3nt: TGTGCCAGCAGCTCCTCGAGCGGGAGTGAGCAGTTCTTC
CDR3aa: CASSSSSGSEQFF
abundance: few
d_gene: TRBD2
j_gene: TRBJ2-1
v_gene: TRBV7-8

CDR3nt: TGTGCCAGCAGTTTACAGCGGGAATACTACAATGAGCAGTTCTTC
CDR3aa: CASSLQREYYNEQFF
abundance: .
d_gene: TRBD2
j_gene: TRBJ2-1
v_gene: TRBV12-3/TRBV12-4

CDR3nt: TGCAGTGCTCGGCCGGACGGGGTGGTGGCCTACGAGCAGTACTTC
CDR3aa: CSARPDGVVAYEQYF
abundance: .
d_gene: .
j_gene: TRBJ2-7
v_gene: TRBV20-1

CDR3nt: TGTGCCAGCAGTTCTGGGACCAGACTAGCCAAGAACATTCAGTACTTC
CDR3aa: CASSSGTRLAKNIQYF
abundance: .
d_gene: TRBD2
j_gene: TRBJ2-4
v_gene: TRBV12-3/TRBV12-4

CDR3nt: TGTGCCAGCAGCCCGACAGGGGATCGAGAGCAGTACTTC
CDR3aa: CASSPTGDREQYF
abundance: .
d_gene: TRBD1
j_gene: TRBJ2-5
v_gene: TRBV7-3

CDR3nt: TGCAGCGTTGAACCACCGATGGGGGGGACCGGTGAAGCTTTCTTT
CDR3aa: CSVEPPMGGTGEAFF
abundance: few
d_gene: .
j_gene: TRBJ1-1
v_gene: TRBV29-1

CDR3nt: TGCAGCGTCGAGACAGGGGCCTACTATGGCTACATCTTC
CDR3aa: CSVETGAYYGYIF
abundance: few
d_gene: TRBD1
j_gene: TRBJ1-2
v_gene: TRBV29-1

CDR3nt: TGCAGCGTTGACCCAGACCGGACAGCTAGCACAGATACGCAGTATTTT
CDR3aa: CSVDPDRTASTDTQYF
abundance: .
d_gene: .
j_gene: TRBJ2-3
v_gene: TRBV29-1

CDR3nt: TGCGCCAGCAGCACCGGGACAGGGGATAATCAGCCCCAGCATTTT
CDR3aa: CASSTGTGDNQPQHF
abundance: .
d_gene: TRBD1
j_gene: TRBJ1-5
v_gene: TRBV5-1

CDR3nt: TGCAGCGTCGAAGTGGGGGCAGGGTCCTACGAGCAGTACTTC
CDR3aa: CSVEVGAGSYEQYF
abundance: few
d_gene: .
j_gene: TRBJ2-7
v_gene: TRBV29-1

CDR3nt: TGCAGCGTTGAAACCGGGCCTGAAGCTTTCTTT
CDR3aa: CSVETGPEAFF
abundance: .
d_gene: .
j_gene: TRBJ1-1
v_gene: TRBV29-1

CDR3nt: TGCAGTGCTAGGGACAACAGGGGGACGTGGAGCTACACCTTC
CDR3aa: CSARDNRGTWSYTF
abundance: .
d_gene: TRBD1
j_gene: TRBJ1-2
v_gene: TRBV20-1

CDR3nt: TGTGCCAGCAGTTTAGGCCATAGCGGGGTCACAGATACGCAGTATTTT
CDR3aa: CASSLGHSGVTDTQYF
abundance: .
d_gene: TRBD2
j_gene: TRBJ2-3
v_gene: TRBV28

CDR3nt: TGCAGCGTTGCACGGGACAATCAGCCCCAGCATTTT
CDR3aa: CSVARDNQPQHF
abundance: .
d_gene: .
j_gene: TRBJ1-5
v_gene: TRBV29-1